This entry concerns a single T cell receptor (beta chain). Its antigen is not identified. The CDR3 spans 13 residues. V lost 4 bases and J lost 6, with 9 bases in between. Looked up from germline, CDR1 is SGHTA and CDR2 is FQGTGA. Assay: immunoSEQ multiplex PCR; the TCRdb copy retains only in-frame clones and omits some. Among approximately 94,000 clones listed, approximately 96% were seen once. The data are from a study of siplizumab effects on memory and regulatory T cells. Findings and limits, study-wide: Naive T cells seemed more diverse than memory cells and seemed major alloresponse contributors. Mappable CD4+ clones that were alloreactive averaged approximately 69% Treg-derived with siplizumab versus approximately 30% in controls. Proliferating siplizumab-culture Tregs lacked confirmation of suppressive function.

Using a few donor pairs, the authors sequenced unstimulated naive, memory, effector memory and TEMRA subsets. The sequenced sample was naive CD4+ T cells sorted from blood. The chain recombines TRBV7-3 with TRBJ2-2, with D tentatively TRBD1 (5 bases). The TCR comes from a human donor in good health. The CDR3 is CASSSRGSGELFF. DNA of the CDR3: TGTGCCAGCAGCTCAAGGGGATCCGGGGAGCTGTTTTTT. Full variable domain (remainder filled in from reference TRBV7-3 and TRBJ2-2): GAGVSQTPSNKVTEKGKYVELRCDPISGHTALYWYRQSLGQGPEFLIYFQGTGAADDSGLPNDRFFAVRPEGSVSTLKIQRTERGDSAVYLCASSSRGSGELFFGEGSRLTVL.